This is a list of T cell receptor beta chains from one sample in a study of spatial heterogeneity in lung cancer. MiXCR was run by TCRdb on the 5' RACE reads, yielding one entry per CDR3 protein. The sample includes more than 25,000 distinct CDR3 sequences, about 7% of them seen just once. The sample consisted of lung tumor tissue, taken at surgery. All receptors derive from a male donor with early-stage non-small cell lung cancer. CDR3s include the opening cysteine and the closing phenylalanine or tryptophan. The D gene is left open where the match is weak. Clone size is not always given. Where it is, it says once, few, many or a class for expanded clones.

j_call: TRBJ2-5
d_call: NA
clone_size: NA
cdr3_length: 14
v_call: TRBV10-3
cdr3_aa: CAISGAQDQETQYF
cdr3_nt: TGTGCCATCAGTGGCGCCCAGGATCAAGAGACCCAGTACTTC

j_call: TRBJ2-3
d_call: NA
clone_size: NA
cdr3_length: 13
v_call: TRBV7-2
cdr3_aa: CASSLEAEGTQYF
cdr3_nt: TGTGCCAGCAGCTTAGAGGCCGAAGGAACGCAGTATTTT

j_call: TRBJ1-5
d_call: TRBD1
clone_size: many
cdr3_length: 16
v_call: TRBV12-3/TRBV12-4
cdr3_aa: CASSGGPGQGDQPQHF
cdr3_nt: TGTGCCAGCAGCGGTGGCCCGGGACAGGGGGATCAGCCCCAGCATTTT

j_call: TRBJ1-6
d_call: NA
clone_size: NA
cdr3_length: 13
v_call: TRBV14
cdr3_aa: CASSRLFNSPLHF
cdr3_nt: TGTGCCAGCAGTCGACTGTTTAATTCACCCCTCCACTTT

j_call: TRBJ1-1
d_call: NA
clone_size: many
cdr3_length: 15
v_call: TRBV6-5
cdr3_aa: CASSYSETVNTEAFF
cdr3_nt: TGTGCCAGCAGTTACTCAGAGACAGTAAACACTGAAGCTTTCTTT

j_call: TRBJ2-1
d_call: TRBD2
clone_size: many
cdr3_length: 15
v_call: TRBV6-6
cdr3_aa: CASSHWTSGGNEQFF
cdr3_nt: TGTGCCAGCAGTCACTGGACTAGCGGGGGTAATGAGCAGTTCTTC

j_call: TRBJ1-6
d_call: TRBD1
clone_size: many
cdr3_length: 13
v_call: TRBV12-3/TRBV12-4
cdr3_aa: CASSLTGESPLHF
cdr3_nt: TGTGCCAGCAGTTTAACAGGGGAATCACCCCTCCACTTT

j_call: TRBJ2-1
d_call: NA
clone_size: many
cdr3_length: 19
v_call: TRBV4-2
cdr3_aa: CASSQDSRSYRLGDNEQFF
cdr3_nt: TGTGCCAGCAGCCAAGATTCTCGGTCCTACCGCCTCGGGGACAATGAGCAGTTCTTC

j_call: TRBJ2-2
d_call: NA
clone_size: many
cdr3_length: 14
v_call: TRBV5-1
cdr3_aa: CASSLDGNTGELFF
cdr3_nt: TGCGCCAGCAGCTTAGACGGTAACACCGGGGAGCTGTTTTTT

j_call: TRBJ2-1
d_call: NA
clone_size: few
cdr3_length: 11
v_call: TRBV20-1
cdr3_aa: CSARVYNEQFF
cdr3_nt: TGCAGTGCTAGAGTCTACAATGAGCAGTTCTTC

j_call: TRBJ2-3
d_call: NA
clone_size: many
cdr3_length: 14
v_call: TRBV25-1
cdr3_aa: CASSEAGPTDTQYF
cdr3_nt: TGTGCCAGCAGTGAAGCGGGGCCCACAGATACGCAGTATTTT

j_call: TRBJ2-5
d_call: NA
clone_size: many
cdr3_length: 12
v_call: TRBV29-1
cdr3_aa: CSVDRDGETQYF
cdr3_nt: TGCAGCGTCGACCGGGACGGGGAGACCCAGTACTTC

j_call: TRBJ2-1
d_call: TRBD2
clone_size: few
cdr3_length: 19
v_call: TRBV4-2
cdr3_aa: CASSQAGLAGGLAYNEQFF
cdr3_nt: TGTGCCAGCAGCCAAGCGGGACTAGCGGGGGGTTTGGCCTACAATGAGCAGTTCTTC

j_call: TRBJ2-2
d_call: TRBD1
clone_size: NA
cdr3_length: 14
v_call: TRBV2
cdr3_aa: CASRQGANTGELFF
cdr3_nt: TGTGCCAGTAGACAGGGGGCGAACACCGGGGAGCTGTTTTTT

j_call: TRBJ1-4
d_call: NA
clone_size: many
cdr3_length: 12
v_call: TRBV28
cdr3_aa: CASWSTNEKLFF
cdr3_nt: TGTGCCAGCTGGTCAACTAATGAAAAACTGTTTTTT

j_call: TRBJ1-4
d_call: NA
clone_size: many
cdr3_length: 15
v_call: TRBV20-1
cdr3_aa: CSARDLLGDNEKLFF
cdr3_nt: TGCAGTGCTAGAGATCTCTTAGGGGACAATGAAAAACTGTTTTTT

j_call: TRBJ2-5
d_call: NA
clone_size: few
cdr3_length: 16
v_call: TRBV5-1
cdr3_aa: CASSQNVVGTQETQYF
cdr3_nt: TGCGCCAGCAGCCAGAACGTGGTGGGGACCCAAGAGACCCAGTACTTC

j_call: TRBJ1-1
d_call: TRBD1
clone_size: NA
cdr3_length: 14
v_call: TRBV15
cdr3_aa: CATSRDRGPTEAFF
cdr3_nt: TGTGCCACCAGCAGAGACAGGGGGCCGACTGAAGCTTTCTTT

j_call: TRBJ2-3
d_call: NA
clone_size: many
cdr3_length: 14
v_call: TRBV29-1
cdr3_aa: CSVEYSGGGDTQYF
cdr3_nt: TGCAGCGTTGAATATTCAGGGGGGGGAGATACGCAGTATTTT

j_call: TRBJ1-3
d_call: NA
clone_size: many
cdr3_length: 15
v_call: TRBV9
cdr3_aa: CASSPNGGSGNTIYF
cdr3_nt: TGTGCCAGCAGTCCCAATGGGGGCTCTGGAAACACCATATATTTT

j_call: TRBJ2-1
d_call: TRBD1
clone_size: many
cdr3_length: 13
v_call: TRBV20-1
cdr3_aa: CSAHDRVQTEQFF
cdr3_nt: TGCAGTGCTCACGACAGGGTTCAAACTGAGCAGTTCTTC

j_call: TRBJ1-3
d_call: TRBD1
clone_size: many
cdr3_length: 14
v_call: TRBV28
cdr3_aa: CASSQTGSGNTIYF
cdr3_nt: TGTGCCAGCAGTCAGACAGGGTCTGGAAACACCATATATTTT

j_call: TRBJ1-5
d_call: TRBD1
clone_size: few
cdr3_length: 16
v_call: TRBV23-1
cdr3_aa: CASSQGDSHSNQPQHF
cdr3_nt: TGCGCCAGCAGTCAAGGGGACAGCCATAGCAATCAGCCCCAGCATTTT

j_call: TRBJ2-5
d_call: NA
clone_size: many
cdr3_length: 11
v_call: TRBV27
cdr3_aa: CATGWGETQYF
cdr3_nt: TGTGCCACCGGATGGGGAGAGACCCAGTACTTC

j_call: TRBJ2-1
d_call: TRBD1
clone_size: many
cdr3_length: 15
v_call: TRBV12-3/TRBV12-4
cdr3_aa: CASSRSGGVGNEQFF
cdr3_nt: TGTGCCAGCAGTAGATCAGGGGGAGTGGGCAATGAGCAGTTCTTC

j_call: TRBJ1-5
d_call: NA
clone_size: NA
cdr3_length: 8
v_call: TRBV29-1
cdr3_aa: CSNQPQHF
cdr3_nt: TGCAGCAATCAGCCCCAGCATTTT

j_call: TRBJ1-5
d_call: TRBD1
clone_size: NA
cdr3_length: 13
v_call: TRBV20-1
cdr3_aa: CSAFTGGGQPQHF
cdr3_nt: TGCAGTGCTTTTACAGGGGGCGGGCAGCCCCAGCATTTT

j_call: TRBJ2-5
d_call: NA
clone_size: many
cdr3_length: 13
v_call: TRBV20-1
cdr3_aa: CSARDETVETQYF
cdr3_nt: TGCAGTGCTAGAGATGAAACAGTCGAGACCCAGTACTTC

j_call: TRBJ2-2
d_call: NA
clone_size: many
cdr3_length: 14
v_call: TRBV28
cdr3_aa: CASSLDRNTGELFF
cdr3_nt: TGTGCCAGCAGTCTGGACAGAAACACCGGGGAGCTGTTTTTT

j_call: TRBJ2-2
d_call: NA
clone_size: NA
cdr3_length: 15
v_call: TRBV11-1
cdr3_aa: CASSLYRGETGELFF
cdr3_nt: TGTGCCAGCAGCTTATACCGCGGGGAAACCGGGGAGCTGTTTTTT

j_call: TRBJ2-7
d_call: NA
clone_size: NA
cdr3_length: 13
v_call: TRBV4-3
cdr3_aa: CASSQGISYEQYF
cdr3_nt: TGCGCCAGCAGCCAAGGGATTTCCTACGAGCAGTACTTC

j_call: TRBJ2-2
d_call: NA
clone_size: few
cdr3_length: 14
v_call: TRBV5-5
cdr3_aa: CASSFPAVVRELFF
cdr3_nt: TGTGCCAGCAGCTTTCCAGCCGTGGTCCGGGAGCTGTTTTTT

j_call: TRBJ1-2
d_call: NA
clone_size: NA
cdr3_length: 15
v_call: TRBV9
cdr3_aa: CASSPAWGLAYGYTF
cdr3_nt: TGTGCCAGCAGCCCCGCTTGGGGGTTGGCCTATGGCTACACCTTC

j_call: TRBJ1-1
d_call: NA
clone_size: NA
cdr3_length: 12
v_call: TRBV6-6
cdr3_aa: CASSEQGLEAFF
cdr3_nt: TGTGCCAGCAGTGAACAGGGACTTGAAGCTTTCTTT

j_call: TRBJ2-7
d_call: NA
clone_size: many
cdr3_length: 12
v_call: TRBV20-1
cdr3_aa: CSGIQGGYEQYF
cdr3_nt: TGCAGTGGGATCCAGGGCGGTTACGAGCAGTACTTC

j_call: TRBJ1-2
d_call: TRBD1
clone_size: many
cdr3_length: 11
v_call: TRBV28
cdr3_aa: CASSRTGRYTF
cdr3_nt: TGTGCCAGCAGTCGGACAGGGCGCTACACCTTC

j_call: TRBJ1-6
d_call: TRBD1
clone_size: many
cdr3_length: 14
v_call: TRBV2
cdr3_aa: CASSRDSIFSPLHF
cdr3_nt: TGTGCCAGCAGTAGGGACAGCATTTTTTCACCCCTCCACTTT

j_call: TRBJ2-5
d_call: NA
clone_size: many
cdr3_length: 13
v_call: TRBV27
cdr3_aa: CASRRSQRETQYF
cdr3_nt: TGTGCCAGCAGACGGTCGCAAAGAGAGACCCAGTACTTC

j_call: TRBJ2-7
d_call: NA
clone_size: few
cdr3_length: 17
v_call: TRBV21-1
cdr3_aa: CASSKALSPSRGNEQYF
cdr3_nt: TGTGCCAGCAGCAAAGCGCTCTCGCCGTCGAGGGGGAACGAGCAGTACTTC

j_call: TRBJ2-4
d_call: NA
clone_size: NA
cdr3_length: 13
v_call: TRBV7-9
cdr3_aa: CASSFGSGNIQYF
cdr3_nt: TGTGCCAGCAGCTTTGGTTCCGGGAACATTCAGTACTTC

j_call: TRBJ1-2
d_call: NA
clone_size: few
cdr3_length: 13
v_call: TRBV11-2
cdr3_aa: CASRADGNYGYTF
cdr3_nt: TGTGCCAGCAGAGCTGACGGAAACTATGGCTACACCTTC

j_call: TRBJ1-1
d_call: NA
clone_size: many
cdr3_length: 14
v_call: TRBV20-1
cdr3_aa: CSARVPTVNTEAFF
cdr3_nt: TGCAGTGCTAGAGTTCCTACCGTGAACACTGAAGCTTTCTTT

j_call: TRBJ2-7
d_call: NA
clone_size: many
cdr3_length: 14
v_call: TRBV3-1
cdr3_aa: CASSQDQERYEQYF
cdr3_nt: TGTGCCAGCAGCCAAGACCAGGAACGTTACGAGCAGTACTTC

j_call: TRBJ2-2
d_call: TRBD1
clone_size: NA
cdr3_length: 17
v_call: TRBV14
cdr3_aa: CASSSSGTGTYTGELFF
cdr3_nt: TGTGCCAGCAGCTCCTCCGGGACAGGGACTTACACCGGGGAGCTGTTTTTT

j_call: TRBJ2-5
d_call: NA
clone_size: many
cdr3_length: 12
v_call: TRBV6-2/TRBV6-3
cdr3_aa: CASSFGGGTQYF
cdr3_nt: TGTGCCAGCAGTTTCGGGGGAGGGACCCAGTACTTC

j_call: TRBJ1-4
d_call: NA
clone_size: NA
cdr3_length: 15
v_call: TRBV5-5
cdr3_aa: CASSLFPGENEKLFF
cdr3_nt: TGTGCCAGCAGCTTGTTTCCAGGGGAGAATGAAAAACTGTTTTTT

j_call: TRBJ1-6
d_call: TRBD1
clone_size: many
cdr3_length: 15
v_call: TRBV3-1
cdr3_aa: CASSLGQGSNSPLHF
cdr3_nt: TGTGCCAGCAGCCTCGGACAGGGCAGCAATTCACCCCTCCACTTT

j_call: TRBJ1-2
d_call: TRBD1
clone_size: many
cdr3_length: 12
v_call: TRBV5-1
cdr3_aa: CASTKEGAGYTF
cdr3_nt: TGCGCCAGCACCAAGGAGGGGGCTGGCTACACCTTC

j_call: TRBJ1-4
d_call: TRBD1
clone_size: many
cdr3_length: 14
v_call: TRBV10-3
cdr3_aa: CAAAQGGQNEKLFF
cdr3_nt: TGTGCCGCCGCGCAGGGGGGCCAAAATGAAAAACTGTTTTTT

j_call: TRBJ2-3
d_call: NA
clone_size: NA
cdr3_length: 17
v_call: TRBV20-1
cdr3_aa: CSAPNHLAGTSTDTQYF
cdr3_nt: TGCAGTGCTCCTAACCACCTTGCGGGCACTAGCACAGATACGCAGTATTTT

j_call: TRBJ2-6
d_call: NA
clone_size: many
cdr3_length: 15
v_call: TRBV5-1
cdr3_aa: CASSLLPAGANVLTF
cdr3_nt: TGCGCCAGCAGCCTTCTCCCGGCTGGGGCCAACGTCCTGACTTTC

j_call: TRBJ1-1
d_call: NA
clone_size: NA
cdr3_length: 17
v_call: TRBV12-3/TRBV12-4
cdr3_aa: CASSFKSTSAQGTEAFF
cdr3_nt: TGTGCCAGCAGCTTCAAGTCAACCTCGGCACAAGGCACTGAAGCTTTCTTT

j_call: TRBJ1-6
d_call: TRBD1
clone_size: many
cdr3_length: 14
v_call: TRBV29-1
cdr3_aa: CSVECRGWHSPLHF
cdr3_nt: TGCAGCGTTGAGTGCAGGGGGTGGCATTCACCCCTCCACTTT

j_call: TRBJ2-3
d_call: TRBD2
clone_size: NA
cdr3_length: 16
v_call: TRBV29-1
cdr3_aa: CSVSTSGGVGTDTQYF
cdr3_nt: TGCAGCGTTTCGACTAGCGGGGGGGTTGGCACAGATACGCAGTATTTT

j_call: TRBJ1-5
d_call: NA
clone_size: many
cdr3_length: 13
v_call: TRBV7-9
cdr3_aa: CASSSDGNQPQHF
cdr3_nt: TGTGCCAGCAGCTCGGACGGCAATCAGCCCCAGCATTTT

j_call: TRBJ2-2
d_call: NA
clone_size: NA
cdr3_length: 14
v_call: TRBV6-5
cdr3_aa: CASSYLRGAGELFF
cdr3_nt: TGTGCCAGCAGTTACTTGAGAGGGGCCGGGGAGCTGTTTTTT

j_call: TRBJ1-1
d_call: NA
clone_size: few
cdr3_length: 14
v_call: TRBV5-1
cdr3_aa: CASSSTDGAPRAFF
cdr3_nt: TGCGCCAGCTCCTCAACCGACGGGGCGCCGCGTGCTTTCTTT

j_call: TRBJ2-3
d_call: NA
clone_size: many
cdr3_length: 15
v_call: TRBV7-2
cdr3_aa: CASSLRSQGTDTQYF
cdr3_nt: TGTGCCAGCAGCTTACGATCACAGGGTACAGATACGCAGTATTTT

j_call: TRBJ1-6
d_call: NA
clone_size: many
cdr3_length: 14
v_call: TRBV5-1
cdr3_aa: CASSRGVDNSPLHF
cdr3_nt: TGCGCCAGCAGCCGGGGAGTCGATAATTCACCCCTCCACTTT

j_call: TRBJ1-1
d_call: NA
clone_size: NA
cdr3_length: 14
v_call: TRBV27
cdr3_aa: CASSSGHFYTEAFF
cdr3_nt: TGTGCCAGCAGTTCAGGACATTTTTACACTGAAGCTTTCTTT